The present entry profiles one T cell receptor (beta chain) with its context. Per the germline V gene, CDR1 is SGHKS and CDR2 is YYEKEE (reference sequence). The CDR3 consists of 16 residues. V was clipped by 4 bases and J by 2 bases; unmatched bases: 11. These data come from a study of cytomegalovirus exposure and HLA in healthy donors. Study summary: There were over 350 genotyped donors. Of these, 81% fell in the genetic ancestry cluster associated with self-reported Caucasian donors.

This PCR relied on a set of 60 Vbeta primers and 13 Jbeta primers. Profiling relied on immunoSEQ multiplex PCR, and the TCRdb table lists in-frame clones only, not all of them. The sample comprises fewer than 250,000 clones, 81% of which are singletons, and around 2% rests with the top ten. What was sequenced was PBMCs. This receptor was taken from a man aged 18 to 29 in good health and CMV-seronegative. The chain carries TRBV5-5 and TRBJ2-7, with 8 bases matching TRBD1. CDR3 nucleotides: TGTGCCAGCAGCACGGAACTTGGGACAGGAGCCTACGAGCAGTACTTC. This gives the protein CASSTELGTGAYEQYF.